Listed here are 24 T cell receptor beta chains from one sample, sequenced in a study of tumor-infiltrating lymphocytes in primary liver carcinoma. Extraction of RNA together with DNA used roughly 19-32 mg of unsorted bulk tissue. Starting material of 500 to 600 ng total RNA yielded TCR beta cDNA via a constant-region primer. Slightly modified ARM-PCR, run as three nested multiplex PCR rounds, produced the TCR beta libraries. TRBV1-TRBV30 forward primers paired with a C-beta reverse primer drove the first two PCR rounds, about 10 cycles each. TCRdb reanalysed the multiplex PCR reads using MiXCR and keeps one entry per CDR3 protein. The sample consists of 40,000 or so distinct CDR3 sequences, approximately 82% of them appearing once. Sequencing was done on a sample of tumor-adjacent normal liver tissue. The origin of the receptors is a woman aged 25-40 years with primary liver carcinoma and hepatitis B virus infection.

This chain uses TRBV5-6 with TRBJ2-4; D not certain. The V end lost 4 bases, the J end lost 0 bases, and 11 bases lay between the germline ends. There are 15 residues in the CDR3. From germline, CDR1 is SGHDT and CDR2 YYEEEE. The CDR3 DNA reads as TGTGCCAGCAGCCAACGGGTGGTAGCCAAAAACATTCAGTACTTC. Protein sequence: CASSQRVVAKNIQYF.

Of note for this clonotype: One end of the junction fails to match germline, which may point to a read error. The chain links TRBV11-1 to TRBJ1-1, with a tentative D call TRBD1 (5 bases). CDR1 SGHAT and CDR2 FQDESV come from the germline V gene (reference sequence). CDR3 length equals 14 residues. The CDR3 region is CATSFGQGYTEATF. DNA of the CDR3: TGTGCCACCAGCTTCGGGCAGGGCTACACTGAAGCTACCTTT.

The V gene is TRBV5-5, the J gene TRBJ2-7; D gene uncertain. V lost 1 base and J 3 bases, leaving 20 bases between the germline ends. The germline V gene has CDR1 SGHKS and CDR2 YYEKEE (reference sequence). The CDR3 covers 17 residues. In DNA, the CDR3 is TGTGCCAGCAGCTTGAAGGATAGGGCGCACAGCTACTACGAGCAGTACTTC. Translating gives CASSLKDRAHSYYEQYF.

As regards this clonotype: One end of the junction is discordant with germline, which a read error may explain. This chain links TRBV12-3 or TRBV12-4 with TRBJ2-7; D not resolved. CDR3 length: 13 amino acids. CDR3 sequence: CASILEGRYDQYF. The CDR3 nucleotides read TGTGCCAGCATTTTAGAAGGGCGCTACGATCAGTACTTC.

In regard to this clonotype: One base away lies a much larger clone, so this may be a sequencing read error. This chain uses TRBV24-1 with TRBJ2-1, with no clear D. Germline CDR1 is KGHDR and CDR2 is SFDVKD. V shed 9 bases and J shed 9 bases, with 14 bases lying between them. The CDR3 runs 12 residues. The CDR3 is CATCGPYLEQFF. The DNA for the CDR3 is TGTGCCACCTGTGGCCCCTACCTTGAGCAGTTCTTC.

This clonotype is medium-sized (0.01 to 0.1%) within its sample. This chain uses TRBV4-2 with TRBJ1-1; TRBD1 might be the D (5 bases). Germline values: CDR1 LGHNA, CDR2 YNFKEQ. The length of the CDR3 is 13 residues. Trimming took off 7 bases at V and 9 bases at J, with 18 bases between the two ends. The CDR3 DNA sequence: TGTGCCAGCACCGGTGGGGGGATAAGGAAAGCTTTCTTT. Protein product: CASTGGGIRKAFF.

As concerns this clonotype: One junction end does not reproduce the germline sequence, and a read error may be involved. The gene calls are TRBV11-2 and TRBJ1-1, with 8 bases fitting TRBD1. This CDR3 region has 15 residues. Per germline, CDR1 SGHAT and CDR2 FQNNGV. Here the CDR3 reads CASSPRTGWHTEASF. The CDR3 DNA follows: TGTGCCAGCAGCCCCAGGACAGGGTGGCACACTGAAGCTTCCTTT.

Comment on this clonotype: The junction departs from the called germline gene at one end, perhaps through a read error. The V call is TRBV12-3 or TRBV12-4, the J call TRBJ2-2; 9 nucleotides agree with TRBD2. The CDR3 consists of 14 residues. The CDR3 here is CANSTPGLAVELFF. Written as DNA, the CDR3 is TGTGCCAACAGTACCCCGGGACTAGCCGTGGAGCTGTTTTTT.

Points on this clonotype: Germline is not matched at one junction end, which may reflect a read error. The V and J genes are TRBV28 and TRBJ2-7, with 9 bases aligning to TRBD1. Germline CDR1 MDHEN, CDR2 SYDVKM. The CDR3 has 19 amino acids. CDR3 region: CDSRGLGTGFTARSYEQYF. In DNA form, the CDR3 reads TGTGACAGCAGGGGGTTGGGGACAGGGTTTACGGCGCGTTCCTACGAGCAGTACTTC.

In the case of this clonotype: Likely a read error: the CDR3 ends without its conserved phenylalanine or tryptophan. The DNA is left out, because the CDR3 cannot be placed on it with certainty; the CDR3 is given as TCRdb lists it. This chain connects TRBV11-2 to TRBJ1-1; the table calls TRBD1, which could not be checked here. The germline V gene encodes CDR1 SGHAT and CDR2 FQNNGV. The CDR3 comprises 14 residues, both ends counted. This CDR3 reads CASRYTGGRAGALY.

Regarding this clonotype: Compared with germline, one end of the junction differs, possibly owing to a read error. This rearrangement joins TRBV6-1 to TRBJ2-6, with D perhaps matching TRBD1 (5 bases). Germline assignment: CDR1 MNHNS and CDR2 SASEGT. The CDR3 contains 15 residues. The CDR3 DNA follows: TGTGCCAGCAGTGATCAGGGAAGTGGGGCCAACGCCCTGACTTTC. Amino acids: CASSDQGSGANALTF.

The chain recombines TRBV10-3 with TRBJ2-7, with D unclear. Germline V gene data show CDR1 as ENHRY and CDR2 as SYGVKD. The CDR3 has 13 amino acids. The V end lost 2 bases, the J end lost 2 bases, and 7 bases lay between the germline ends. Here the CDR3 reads CAISEQEPYEQYF. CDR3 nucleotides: TGTGCCATCAGTGAGCAGGAGCCCTACGAGCAGTACTTC.

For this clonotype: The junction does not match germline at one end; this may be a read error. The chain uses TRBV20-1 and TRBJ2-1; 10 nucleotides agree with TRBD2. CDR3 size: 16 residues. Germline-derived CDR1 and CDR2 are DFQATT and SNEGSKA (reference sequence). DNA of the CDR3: TGCAGTGCCAGAGTCTCTAGCGGGAGATCTTACAATGAGCAGTTCTTC. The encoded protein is CSARVSSGRSYNEQFF.

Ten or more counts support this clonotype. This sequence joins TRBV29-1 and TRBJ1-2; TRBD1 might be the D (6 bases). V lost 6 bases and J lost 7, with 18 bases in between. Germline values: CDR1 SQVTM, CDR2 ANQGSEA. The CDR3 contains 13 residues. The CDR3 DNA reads TGCAGCGTGCGAGGACAGTGGTCGAGTGGCTACACCTTC. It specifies CSVRGQWSSGYTF.

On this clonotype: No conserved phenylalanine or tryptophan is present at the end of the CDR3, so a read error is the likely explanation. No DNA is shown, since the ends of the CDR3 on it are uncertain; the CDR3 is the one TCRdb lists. CDR3 in amino acids: CASSPGTEPLS. The rearrangement joins TRBV11-2 to TRBJ1-1; the table assigns TRBD1, which was not confirmed against the DNA. The CDR3 spans 11 residues, counting both ends. Germline V gives CDR1 SGHAT, CDR2 FQNNGV.

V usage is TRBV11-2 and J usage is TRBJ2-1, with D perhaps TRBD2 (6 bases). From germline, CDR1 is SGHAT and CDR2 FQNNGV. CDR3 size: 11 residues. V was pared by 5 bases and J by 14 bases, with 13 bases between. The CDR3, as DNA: TGTGCCAGCAGCACGGGACTTCGGGAGTTCTTC. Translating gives CASSTGLREFF.

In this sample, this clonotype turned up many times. The CDR3 DNA is TGTGCCAGCAGTAACACGGGACAGGCGCCTCCCCAGCAGTACTTC. Residues: CASSNTGQAPPQQYF. The chain joins TRBV28 to TRBJ2-7; 8 bases agree with TRBD1. CDR3 length equals 15 residues. V lost 5 bases and J lost 8; bases outside the gene matches: 14. Germline CDR1 is MDHEN and CDR2 is SYDVKM.

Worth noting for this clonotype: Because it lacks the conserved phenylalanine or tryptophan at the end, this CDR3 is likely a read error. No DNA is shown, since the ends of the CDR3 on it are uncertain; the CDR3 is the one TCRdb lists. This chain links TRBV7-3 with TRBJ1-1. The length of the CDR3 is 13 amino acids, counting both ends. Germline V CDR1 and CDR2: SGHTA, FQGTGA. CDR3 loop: CASSLTWNTEVFS.

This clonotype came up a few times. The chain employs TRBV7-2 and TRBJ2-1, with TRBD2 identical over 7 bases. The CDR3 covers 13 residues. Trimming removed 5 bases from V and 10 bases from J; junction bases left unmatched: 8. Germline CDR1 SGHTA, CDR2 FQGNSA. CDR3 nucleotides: TGTGCCAGCAGCCTCATTTCCGGGGGGGAGCAGTTCTTC. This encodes CASSLISGGEQFF. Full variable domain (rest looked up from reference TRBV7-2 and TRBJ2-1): GAGVSQSPSNKVTEKGKDVELRCDPISGHTALYWYRQSLGQGLEFLIYFQGNSAPDKSGLPSDRFSAERTGGSVSTLTIQRTQQEDSAVYLCASSLISGGEQFFGPGTRLTVL.

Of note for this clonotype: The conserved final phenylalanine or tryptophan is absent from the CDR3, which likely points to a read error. CDR3 DNA sequence: TGTGCAAGCAGCTCGGGATGCCTCTCCTACGAGCAGTACTAC. Encoded protein: CASSSGCLSYEQYY. V is TRBV7-9 and J is TRBJ2-7; maybe TRBD2 (5 bases). The germline V gene encodes CDR1 SEHNR and CDR2 FQNEAQ (reference sequence). CDR3 length equals 14 residues.

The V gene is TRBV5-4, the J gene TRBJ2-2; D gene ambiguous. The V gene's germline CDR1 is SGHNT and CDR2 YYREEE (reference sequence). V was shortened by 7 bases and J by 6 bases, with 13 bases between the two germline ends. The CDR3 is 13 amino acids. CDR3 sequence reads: CASDLLGAGELFF. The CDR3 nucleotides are TGTGCCAGCGACTTGCTGGGCGCCGGGGAGCTGTTTTTT.

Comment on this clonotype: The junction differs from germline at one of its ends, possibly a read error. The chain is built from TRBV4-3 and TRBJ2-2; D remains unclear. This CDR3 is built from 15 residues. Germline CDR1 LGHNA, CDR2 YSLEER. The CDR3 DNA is TGCGCCAACAGCCAAGAGCTGGGTGGCACCGGGGAGCTGTTTTTT. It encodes CANSQELGGTGELFF.

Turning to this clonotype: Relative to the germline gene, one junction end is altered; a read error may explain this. CDR3 sequence: CANSTTENTEPFF. The CDR3 region has the DNA TGTGCCAACAGTACGACCGAGAACACTGAACCTTTCTTT. The chain carries TRBV6-2 or TRBV6-3 and TRBJ1-1; D gene unclear. This CDR3 contains 13 residues. The germline gives CDR1 MNHEY, CDR2 SVGEGT.

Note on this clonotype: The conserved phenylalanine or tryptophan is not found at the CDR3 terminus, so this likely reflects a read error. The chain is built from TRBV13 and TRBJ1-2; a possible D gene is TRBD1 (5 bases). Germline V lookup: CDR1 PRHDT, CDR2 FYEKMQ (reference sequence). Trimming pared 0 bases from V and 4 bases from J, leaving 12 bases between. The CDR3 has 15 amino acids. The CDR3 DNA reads TGTGCCAGCAGCTTAGGCGGGGCGCTTACCTATGGCTACACCATC. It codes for CASSLGGALTYGYTI.